The clone carrying this TCR beta chain was recorded at least ten times. Its specificity is not known. Any patient presenting with uncontrolled infection, other autoimmune disease, pregnancy or lactation was left out. Source material for PBMCs was less than 12 ml fresh peripheral blood. The V gene lost 3 bases and the J gene lost 5 bases, with 13 bases spanning the gap. The germline V gene encodes CDR1 MGHDK and CDR2 SYGVNS. This CDR3 is 14 amino acids long. This sample was included in a study of T cells in Graves' hyperthyroidism and ophthalmopathy. Regarding the study as a whole: Among thyroid clonotypes expanded above 0.001, most also appeared in blood. A model of 13 V-J pairs discriminated ophthalmopathy from stable hyperthyroidism.

Researchers took RNA transcripts and amplified the TCR beta CDR3 regions from them. The HTBI set primed first-round TCR CDR3 RT-PCR. In TCRdb, the multiplex PCR reads were re-called with MiXCR into one record per CDR3 protein. Among 350,000 or so distinct CDR3 sequences listed, about a sixth were seen once. The source material was blood. The clonotype originates from a woman aged 25 to 45 with Graves' hyperthyroidism that later progressed to Graves' ophthalmopathy. The rearrangement uses TRBV25-1 and TRBJ2-5; perhaps TRBD2 as D (6 bases). For the CDR3, the DNA is TGTGCCAGCAGTGACCACGGGGGTTGGGAGACCCAGTACTTC. Translating gives CASSDHGGWETQYF.